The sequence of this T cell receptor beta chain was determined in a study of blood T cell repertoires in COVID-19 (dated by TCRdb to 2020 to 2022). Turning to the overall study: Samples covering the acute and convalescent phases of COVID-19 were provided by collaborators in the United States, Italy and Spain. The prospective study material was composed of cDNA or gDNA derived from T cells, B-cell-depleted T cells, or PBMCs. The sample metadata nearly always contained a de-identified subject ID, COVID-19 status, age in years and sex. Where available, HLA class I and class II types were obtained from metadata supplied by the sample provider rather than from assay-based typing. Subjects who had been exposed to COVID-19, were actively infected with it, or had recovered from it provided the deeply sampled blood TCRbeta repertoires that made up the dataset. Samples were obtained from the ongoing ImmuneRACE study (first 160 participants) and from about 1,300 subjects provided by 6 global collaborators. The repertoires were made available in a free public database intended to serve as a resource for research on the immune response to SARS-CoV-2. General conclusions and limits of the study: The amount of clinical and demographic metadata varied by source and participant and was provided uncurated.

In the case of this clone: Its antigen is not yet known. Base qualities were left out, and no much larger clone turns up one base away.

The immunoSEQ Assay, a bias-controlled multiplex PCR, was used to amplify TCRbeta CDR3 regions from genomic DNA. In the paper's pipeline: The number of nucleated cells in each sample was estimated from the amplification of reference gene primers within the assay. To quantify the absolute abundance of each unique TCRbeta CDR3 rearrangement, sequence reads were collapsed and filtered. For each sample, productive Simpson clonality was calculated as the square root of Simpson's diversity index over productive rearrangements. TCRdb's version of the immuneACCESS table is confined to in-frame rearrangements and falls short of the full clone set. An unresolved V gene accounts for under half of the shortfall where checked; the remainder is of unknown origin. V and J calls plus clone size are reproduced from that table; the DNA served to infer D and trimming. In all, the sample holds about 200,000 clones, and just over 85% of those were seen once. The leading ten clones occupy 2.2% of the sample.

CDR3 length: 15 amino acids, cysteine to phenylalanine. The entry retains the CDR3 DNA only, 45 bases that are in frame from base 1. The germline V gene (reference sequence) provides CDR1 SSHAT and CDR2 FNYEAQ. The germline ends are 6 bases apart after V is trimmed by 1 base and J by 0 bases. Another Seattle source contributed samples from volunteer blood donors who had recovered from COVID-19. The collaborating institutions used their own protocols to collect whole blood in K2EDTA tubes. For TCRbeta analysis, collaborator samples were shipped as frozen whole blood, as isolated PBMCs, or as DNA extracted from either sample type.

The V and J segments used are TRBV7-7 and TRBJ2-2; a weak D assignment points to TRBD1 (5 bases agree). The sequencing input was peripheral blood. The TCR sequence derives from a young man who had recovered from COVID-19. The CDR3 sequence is CASSLVGPNTGELFF. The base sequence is TGTGCCAGCAGCTTAGTGGGGCCGAACACCGGGGAGCTGTTTTTT.